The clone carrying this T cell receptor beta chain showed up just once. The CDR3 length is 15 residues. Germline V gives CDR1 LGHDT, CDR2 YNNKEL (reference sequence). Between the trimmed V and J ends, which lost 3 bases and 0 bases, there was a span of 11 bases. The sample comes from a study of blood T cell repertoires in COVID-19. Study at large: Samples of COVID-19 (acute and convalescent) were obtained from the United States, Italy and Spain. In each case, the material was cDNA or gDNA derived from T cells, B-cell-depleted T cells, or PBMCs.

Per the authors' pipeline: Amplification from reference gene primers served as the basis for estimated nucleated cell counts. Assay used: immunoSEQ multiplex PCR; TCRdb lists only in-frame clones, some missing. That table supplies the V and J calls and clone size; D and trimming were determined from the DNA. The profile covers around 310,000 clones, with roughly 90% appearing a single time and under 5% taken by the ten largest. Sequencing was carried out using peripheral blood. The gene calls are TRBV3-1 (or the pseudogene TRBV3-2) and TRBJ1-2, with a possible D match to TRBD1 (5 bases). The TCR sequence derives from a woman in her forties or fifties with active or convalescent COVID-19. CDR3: CASSHLDSPNYGYTF. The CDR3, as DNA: TGTGCCAGCAGCCATTTAGACAGCCCTAACTATGGCTACACCTTC.